A single sample is the source of the 32 T cell receptor beta chains below, sequenced in a study of control samples from healthy donors and cancer patients. TCRdb's copy holds only in-frame clones and misses some; the assay was immunoSEQ multiplex PCR. Of 170,000 or so clones detected, 85% to 95% appear once; the ten largest clones hold more than 1.1%. Sequencing used blood. The receptors derive from a man aged 18 to 35 in good health.

The rearrangement links TRBV3-1 (or the pseudogene TRBV3-2) to TRBJ2-4; 7 nucleotides align to TRBD2. Germline CDR1 LGHDT, CDR2 YNNKEL (reference sequence). CDR3 length: 13 residues. The trim removed 1 base at V and 11 bases at J, leaving 5 bases unmatched. The CDR3 bases are TGTGCCAGCAGCCAAGGAAGCGGGGCTGTTCAGTACTTC. The encoded protein is CASSQGSGAVQYF.

J is TRBJ2-5 and V is TRBV5-5; 9 bases map to TRBD1. Germline CDR1 and CDR2: SGHKS and YYEKEE (reference sequence). The CDR3 runs 15 residues. The V segment lost 3 bases and the J segment 5 bases; nucleotides outside the gene matches: 8. CDR3 in amino acids: CASSSHRGRLETQYF. DNA for the CDR3: TGTGCCAGCAGCTCCCACAGGGGGCGCCTGGAGACCCAGTACTTC.

The chain combines TRBV21-1 with TRBJ1-1; the table names TRBD1, a call not compared with the DNA. TRBV21-1 represents a pseudogene. This CDR3 is 14 amino acids long. This CDR3 reads CATRTGRLRTEAFF. CDR3 sequence (DNA): TGTGCCACAAGGACAGGTAGATTGAGGACTGAAGCTTTCTTT.

This clone was observed once. V gene TRBV5-1 combines with J gene TRBJ1-6; no clear D. V was trimmed by 4 bases and J by 7 bases, leaving 12 bases between them. The CDR3 has 14 amino acids. CDR1 SGHRS and CDR2 YFSETQ come from the germline V gene. CDR3 DNA: TGCGCCAGCAGCCTGAGCAAGGACAATTCACCCCTCCACTTT. Amino acid sequence: CASSLSKDNSPLHF.

This clone was recorded a few times. The chain links TRBV5-1 to TRBJ1-1, with D possibly matching TRBD1 (6 bases). V lost 4 bases and J lost 3, with 13 bases in between. CDR3 size: 14 residues. Germline V gene data show CDR1 as SGHRS and CDR2 as YFSETQ. The CDR3 here is CASSLSRGYTEAFF. The CDR3 bases are TGCGCCAGCAGCCTAAGCAGGGGCTACACTGAAGCTTTCTTT. The entire variable domain, with the rest obtained from reference TRBV5-1 and TRBJ1-1, is as follows: KAGVTQTPRYLIKTRGQQVTLSCSPISGHRSVSWYQQTPGQGLQFLFEYFSETQRNKGNFPGRFSGRQFSNSRSEMNVSTLELGDSALYLCASSLSRGYTEAFFGQGTRLTVV.

In this sample, this clone turned up once. The chain employs TRBV7-3 and TRBJ2-7; D ambiguous. CDR1 is SGHTA, CDR2 FQGTGA, per germline. V was trimmed by 4 bases and J by 7 bases, leaving 14 bases between them. The CDR3 length is 13 residues. The DNA for the CDR3 is TGTGCCAGCAGCTCCTATGTGAGACCTGAGCAGTACTTC. It specifies CASSSYVRPEQYF. Filled out from reference TRBV7-3 and TRBJ2-7, the complete variable domain reads GAGVSQTPSNKVTEKGKYVELRCDPISGHTALYWYRQSLGQGPEFLIYFQGTGAADDSGLPNDRFFAVRPEGSVSTLKIQRTERGDSAVYLCASSSYVRPEQYFGPGTRLTVT.

The CDR3 sequence is CASSEATNEKLFF. CDR3 bases: TGTGCCAGTAGCGAAGCAACTAATGAAAAACTGTTTTTT. V usage is TRBV19 and J usage is TRBJ1-4, with no clear D. This CDR3 region has 13 residues. The V and J ends lost 6 bases and 0 bases respectively, with 5 bases between them. In germline, CDR1 is LNHDA, CDR2 SQIVND (reference sequence).

The V call is TRBV5-1, the J call TRBJ2-2, with 7 positions matching TRBD1. Germline trimming cut 7 bases from V and 4 bases from J; bases unmatched to any gene: 1. This CDR3 is 12 amino acids long. Germline CDR1 and CDR2: SGHRS and YFSETQ. The CDR3 loop is CASAGGTGELFF. The CDR3 region has the DNA TGCGCCAGCGCAGGGGGCACCGGGGAGCTGTTTTTT.

The CDR3 is CASSPTGRNTEAFF. CDR3 DNA sequence: TGTGCCAGCTCACCAACAGGGAGGAACACTGAAGCTTTCTTT. This rearrangement joins TRBV18 to TRBJ1-1; D may be TRBD1 (6 bases). Per germline, CDR1 KGHSH and CDR2 LQKENI. The CDR3 has 14 residues. The V and J ends lost 2 bases and 1 base respectively, with 8 bases between them.

The chain carries TRBV7-3 and TRBJ2-2; 11 nucleotides align to TRBD1. This CDR3 spans 18 amino acids. Looked up from germline, CDR1 is SGHTA and CDR2 is FQGTGA. J gave up 4 bases and V 1 base, and 8 bases lay outside the gene matches. For the CDR3, the DNA is TGTGCCAGCAGCTTAAAAGGACAGGGGGCCTCCTTCACCGGGGAGCTGTTTTTT. Amino acid sequence: CASSLKGQGASFTGELFF.

The genes are TRBV19 and TRBJ1-1; D is possibly TRBD1 (6 bases). The germline CDR1 and CDR2 sequences are LNHDA and SQIVND (reference sequence). CDR3 length: 15 amino acids. With 3 bases removed from V and 3 bases from J, the gap between germline ends came to 14 bases. The CDR3: CASSIQPGEYTEAFF. CDR3 sequence (DNA): TGTGCCAGTAGTATCCAGCCAGGGGAGTACACTGAAGCTTTCTTT.

The chain employs TRBV15 and TRBJ2-7, with D tentatively TRBD1 (6 bases). The V gene lost 2 bases and the J gene lost 5 bases, with 19 bases spanning the gap. In germline, CDR1 is LNHNV, CDR2 YYDKDF (reference sequence). CDR3 size: 16 residues. CDR3 sequence reads: CATSRSGQGPRNEQYF. CDR3 sequence (DNA): TGTGCCACCAGCAGAAGTGGTCAGGGGCCGAGAAACGAGCAGTACTTC.

This rearrangement joins TRBV28 to TRBJ2-1; possible D gene TRBD2, 7 bases. Trimming removed 6 bases at V and 5 bases at J, with 11 bases between. CDR1 is MDHEN and CDR2 is SYDVKM in the germline V gene. This CDR3 has 13 amino acids. DNA of the CDR3: TGTGCCAGCAGCGAGGGGGGGGACAATGAGCAGTTCTTC. It codes for CASSEGGDNEQFF.

The chain links TRBV5-1 to TRBJ1-6; a weak D match, TRBD1 (5 bases). This CDR3 contains 19 residues. The V and J ends lost 5 bases and 10 bases respectively, with 31 bases between them. Germline CDR1 reads SGHRS; CDR2 reads YFSETQ. The DNA of the CDR3 is TGCGCCAGCAGGCACGCCCCGGTTGGAACAGGCGGGCGGCAGTCACCCCTCCACTTT. Protein sequence: CASRHAPVGTGGRQSPLHF.

V usage is TRBV10-3 and J usage is TRBJ2-1; TRBD1 matches at 9 bases. The CDR3 runs to 14 residues. The germline gives CDR1 ENHRY, CDR2 SYGVKD. Losses at the gene ends were 11 bases for V and 6 bases for J; bases not matched to a gene: 11. The CDR3 protein is CASHPGTGLNEQFF. The DNA for the CDR3 is TGTGCCTCTCACCCTGGGACAGGGCTCAATGAGCAGTTCTTC.

The V gene is TRBV4-2, the J gene TRBJ2-7; D remains unclear. Trimming removed 0 bases from V and 7 bases from J, with 16 bases in between. The CDR3 contains 15 residues. In germline, CDR1 is LGHNA, CDR2 YNFKEQ. CDR3 DNA: TGTGCCAGCAGCCAAGAATGGGCCCTCCTAGGAGAGCAGTACTTC. Protein sequence: CASSQEWALLGEQYF.

This chain connects TRBV25-1 to TRBJ1-1; D remains unclear. Deletions cut 3 bases from V and 1 base from J, with 9 bases between. Germline values: CDR1 MGHDK, CDR2 SYGVNS. CDR3 length: 14 amino acids. CDR3 amino acids: CASSELRQNTEAFF. The CDR3 DNA reads TGTGCCAGCAGTGAGTTGAGGCAGAACACTGAAGCTTTCTTT. Full variable domain (outside the CDR3, taken from reference TRBV25-1 and TRBJ1-1): EADIYQTPRYLVIGTGKKITLECSQTMGHDKMYWYQQDPGMELHLIHYSYGVNSTEKGDLSSESTVSRIRTEHFPLTLESARPSHTSQYLCASSELRQNTEAFFGQGTRLTVV.

The J gene is TRBJ2-7, the V gene TRBV2, with TRBD1 as a possible D gene (6 bases). The CDR3 covers 14 residues. The ends were cut back, 5 bases at V and 1 base at J, with 12 bases in the middle. Germline values: CDR1 SNHLY, CDR2 FYNNEI. The DNA of the CDR3 is TGTGCCAGCAGTTCGGACAGCGCATCCTACGAGCAGTACTTC. Amino acid sequence: CASSSDSASYEQYF.

To note about this clone: An end of the junction does not agree with germline; a read error may underlie this. The rearrangement joins TRBV20-1 to TRBJ1-2; D is perhaps TRBD1 (5 bases). The CDR3 has 9 amino acids. The germline CDR1 and CDR2 sequences are DFQATT and SNEGSKA (reference sequence). Here the CDR3 DNA reads TGCAGTGCTAAGGGCAGGGATCACTTC. Its protein product is CSAKGRDHF.

V and J are TRBV25-1 and TRBJ1-2; D is perhaps TRBD1 (6 bases). V dropped 2 bases and J dropped 5 bases, with 6 bases sitting between them. Germline CDR1 is MGHDK and CDR2 is SYGVNS. CDR3 size: 12 residues. The CDR3 region is CASSEQGYGYTF. The CDR3 DNA sequence: TGTGCCAGCAGTGAACAGGGGTATGGCTACACCTTC.

This chain connects TRBV6-5 to TRBJ1-6; possible D gene TRBD1, 5 bases. V dropped 6 bases and J dropped 5 bases, with 11 bases sitting between them. The CDR3 totals 14 residues. Germline CDR1 MNHEY, CDR2 SVGAGI. The CDR3 DNA follows: TGTGCCAGCAGACAACCGGGGGATAATTCACCCCTCCACTTT. This translates into CASRQPGDNSPLHF.

The chain couples TRBV6-2 or TRBV6-3 to TRBJ1-1; D remains ambiguous. V was pared by 0 bases and J by 0 bases, with 2 bases between. Germline V lookup: CDR1 MNHEY, CDR2 SVGEGT. The CDR3 loop spans 13 amino acids. The CDR3 nucleotides read TGTGCCAGCAGTTACTCGGTGAACACTGAAGCTTTCTTT. This translates into CASSYSVNTEAFF.

V gene TRBV29-1 combines with J gene TRBJ2-3, with D tentatively TRBD2 (5 bases). This CDR3 contains 13 residues. Germline CDR1 and CDR2: SQVTM and ANQGSEA. The V end was cut by 4 bases, the J end by 5 bases, with 13 bases between. The CDR3 sequence: CSVGSRGGDTQYF. The DNA of the CDR3 is TGCAGCGTTGGGTCCCGGGGTGGAGATACGCAGTATTTT.

The chain couples TRBV13 to TRBJ2-1; D is ambiguous. Trimming took off 5 bases at V and 6 bases at J, with 11 bases between the two ends. Germline V gene data show CDR1 as PRHDT and CDR2 as FYEKMQ (reference sequence). The CDR3 spans 13 residues. The CDR3 DNA reads as TGTGCCAGCAGCCCCAGGATGGGCAATGAGCAGTTCTTC. The encoded protein is CASSPRMGNEQFF.

This clone was observed a few times. The chain couples TRBV27 to TRBJ2-7; tentative D call: TRBD2 (6 bases). The CDR3 is 14 amino acids. The V end lost 5 bases, the J end lost 6 bases, and 17 bases lay between the germline ends. CDR1 is MNHEY and CDR2 is SMNVEV in the germline V gene (reference sequence). CDR3 loop: CASSPRAAGGEQYF. DNA for the CDR3: TGTGCCAGCAGTCCCCGGGCGGCCGGGGGCGAGCAGTACTTC.

This clone was observed once. The rearrangement uses TRBV14 and TRBJ2-7; D is unresolved. Germline V gene data show CDR1 as SGHDN and CDR2 as FVKESK. V dropped 4 bases and J dropped 2 bases, with 6 bases sitting between them. This CDR3 is 12 amino acids long. The CDR3 DNA follows: TGTGCCAGCAGCCTAGGAACCTACGAGCAGTACTTC. Protein sequence: CASSLGTYEQYF.

The V call is TRBV2, the J call TRBJ2-3; 12 nucleotides match TRBD2. V shed 2 bases and J 7 bases; nucleotides not matched to a gene: 10. CDR3 length equals 17 residues. Germline CDR1 and CDR2: SNHLY and FYNNEI. CDR3 region: CASSERLAGGLRNTQYF. The DNA of the CDR3 is TGTGCCAGCAGTGAAAGGCTAGCGGGGGGGCTTCGGAATACGCAGTATTTT.

The V gene is TRBV10-3, the J gene TRBJ1-1; perhaps TRBD1 as D (5 bases). The CDR3 contains 15 residues. The V gene lost 0 bases and the J gene lost 2 bases, with 10 bases spanning the gap. Germline CDR1 is ENHRY and CDR2 is SYGVKD. CDR3 nucleotide sequence: TGTGCCATCAGTGAGTCTCAGGGATACAACACTGAAGCTTTCTTT. It specifies CAISESQGYNTEAFF.

The V call is TRBV19, the J call TRBJ2-3; D tentatively fits TRBD1 or TRBD2 (5 bases each). The CDR3 consists of 14 residues. V lost 3 bases and J 6 bases, leaving 13 bases between the germline ends. The germline V gene encodes CDR1 LNHDA and CDR2 SQIVND (reference sequence). The CDR3 here is CASSIGGAFDTQYF. CDR3 in DNA: TGTGCCAGTAGTATTGGGGGAGCATTCGATACGCAGTATTTT. Using reference TRBV19 and TRBJ2-3 for the parts outside the CDR3, the full variable domain is DGGITQSPKYLFRKEGQNVTLSCEQNLNHDAMYWYRQDPGQGLRLIYYSQIVNDFQKGDIAEGYSVSREKKESFPLTVTSAQKNPTAFYLCASSIGGAFDTQYFGPGTRLTVL.

This sequence joins TRBV7-2 and TRBJ2-3; D possibly uses TRBD1 or TRBD2 (6 bases each). Deletions cut 5 bases from V and 6 bases from J, with 12 bases between. CDR3 length equals 13 residues. Germline values: CDR1 SGHTA, CDR2 FQGNSA. CDR3 nucleotides: TGTGCCAGCAGCAAACAGGGAGGCGATACGCAGTATTTT. It specifies CASSKQGGDTQYF.

The genes are TRBV9 and TRBJ1-3; perhaps TRBD1 as D (6 bases). The CDR3 is 16 residues long. V lost 4 bases, J lost 0 bases, and 14 bases lay in between. Germline V gene sequence: CDR1 SGDLS, CDR2 YYNGEE. CDR3 protein: CASSPYGQTSGNTIYF. The CDR3 DNA reads as TGTGCCAGCAGCCCCTATGGACAGACCTCTGGAAACACCATATATTTT.

The chain joins TRBV29-1 to TRBJ2-3; D not certain. Trimming took off 4 bases at V and 1 base at J, with 6 bases between the two ends. Germline V CDR1 and CDR2: SQVTM, ANQGSEA. The CDR3 consists of 12 residues. In DNA, the CDR3 is TGCAGCGTTGTTTCCGGCACAGATACGCAGTATTTT. This gives the protein CSVVSGTDTQYF.